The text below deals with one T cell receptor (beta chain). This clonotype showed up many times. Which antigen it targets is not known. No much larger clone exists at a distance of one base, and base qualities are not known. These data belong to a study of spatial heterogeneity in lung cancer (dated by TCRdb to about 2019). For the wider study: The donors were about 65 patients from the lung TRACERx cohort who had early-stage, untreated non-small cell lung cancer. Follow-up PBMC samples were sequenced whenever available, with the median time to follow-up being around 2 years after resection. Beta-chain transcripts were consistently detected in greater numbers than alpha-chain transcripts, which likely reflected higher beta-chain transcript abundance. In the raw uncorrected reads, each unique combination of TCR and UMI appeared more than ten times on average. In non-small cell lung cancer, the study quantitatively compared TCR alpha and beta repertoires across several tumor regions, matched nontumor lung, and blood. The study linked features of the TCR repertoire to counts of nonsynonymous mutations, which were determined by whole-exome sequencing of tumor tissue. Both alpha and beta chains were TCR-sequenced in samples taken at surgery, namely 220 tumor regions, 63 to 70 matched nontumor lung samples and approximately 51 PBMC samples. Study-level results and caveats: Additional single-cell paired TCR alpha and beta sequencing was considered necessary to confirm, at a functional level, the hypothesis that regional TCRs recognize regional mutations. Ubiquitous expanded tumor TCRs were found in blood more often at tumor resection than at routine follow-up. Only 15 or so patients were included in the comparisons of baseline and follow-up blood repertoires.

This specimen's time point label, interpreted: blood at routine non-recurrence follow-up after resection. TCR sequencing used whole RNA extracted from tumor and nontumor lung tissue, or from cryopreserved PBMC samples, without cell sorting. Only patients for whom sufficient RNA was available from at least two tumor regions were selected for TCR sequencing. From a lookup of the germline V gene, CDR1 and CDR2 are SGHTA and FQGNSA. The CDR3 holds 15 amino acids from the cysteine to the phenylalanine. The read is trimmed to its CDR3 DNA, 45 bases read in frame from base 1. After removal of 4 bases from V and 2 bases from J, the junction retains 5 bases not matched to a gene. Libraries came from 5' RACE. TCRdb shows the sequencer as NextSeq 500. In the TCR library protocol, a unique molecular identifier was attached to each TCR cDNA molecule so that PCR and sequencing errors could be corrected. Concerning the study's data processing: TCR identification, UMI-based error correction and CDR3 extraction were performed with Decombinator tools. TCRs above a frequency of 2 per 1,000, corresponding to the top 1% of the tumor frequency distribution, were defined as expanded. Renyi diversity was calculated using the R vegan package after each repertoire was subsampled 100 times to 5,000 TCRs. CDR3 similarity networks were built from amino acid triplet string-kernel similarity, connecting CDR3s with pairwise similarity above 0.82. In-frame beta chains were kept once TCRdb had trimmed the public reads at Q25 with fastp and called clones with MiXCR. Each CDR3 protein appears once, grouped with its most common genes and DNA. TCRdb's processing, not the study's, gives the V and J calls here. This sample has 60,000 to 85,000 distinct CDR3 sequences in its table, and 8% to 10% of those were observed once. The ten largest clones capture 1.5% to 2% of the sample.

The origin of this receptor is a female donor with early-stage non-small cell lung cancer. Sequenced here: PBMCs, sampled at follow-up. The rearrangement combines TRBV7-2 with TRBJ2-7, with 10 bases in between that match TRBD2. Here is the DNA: TGTGCCAGCAGCTCCCTAGCGGGAGCTACCTACGAGCAGTACTTC. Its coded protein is CASSSLAGATYEQYF. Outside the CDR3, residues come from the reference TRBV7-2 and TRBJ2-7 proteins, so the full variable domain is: GAGVSQSPSNKVTEKGKDVELRCDPISGHTALYWYRQSLGQGLEFLIYFQGNSAPDKSGLPSDRFSAERTGGSVSTLTIQRTQQEDSAVYLCASSSLAGATYEQYFGPGTRLTVT.